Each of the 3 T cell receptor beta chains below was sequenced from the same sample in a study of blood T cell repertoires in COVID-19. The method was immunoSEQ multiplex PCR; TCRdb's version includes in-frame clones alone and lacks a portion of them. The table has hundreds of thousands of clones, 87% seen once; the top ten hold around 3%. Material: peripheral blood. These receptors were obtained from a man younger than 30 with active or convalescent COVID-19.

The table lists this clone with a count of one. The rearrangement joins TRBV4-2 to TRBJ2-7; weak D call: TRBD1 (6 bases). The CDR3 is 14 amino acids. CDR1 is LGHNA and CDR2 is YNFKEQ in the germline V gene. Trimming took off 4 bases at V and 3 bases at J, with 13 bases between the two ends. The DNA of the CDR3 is TGTGCCAGCAGCCCGTATCAGGGGAGCTACGAGCAGTACTTC. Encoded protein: CASSPYQGSYEQYF.

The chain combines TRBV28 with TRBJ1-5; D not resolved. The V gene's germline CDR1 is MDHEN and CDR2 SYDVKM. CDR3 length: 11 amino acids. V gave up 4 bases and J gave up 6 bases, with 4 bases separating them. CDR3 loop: CASSYGQPQHF. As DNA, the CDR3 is TGTGCCAGCAGTTACGGTCAGCCCCAGCATTTT.

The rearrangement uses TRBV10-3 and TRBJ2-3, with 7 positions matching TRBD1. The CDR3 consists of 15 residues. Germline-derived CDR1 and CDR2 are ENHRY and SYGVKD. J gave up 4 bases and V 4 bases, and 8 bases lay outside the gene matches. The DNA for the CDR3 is TGTGCCATCAGTGTAGGGGGCGAGTGGGCAGATACGCAGTATTTT. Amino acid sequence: CAISVGGEWADTQYF.